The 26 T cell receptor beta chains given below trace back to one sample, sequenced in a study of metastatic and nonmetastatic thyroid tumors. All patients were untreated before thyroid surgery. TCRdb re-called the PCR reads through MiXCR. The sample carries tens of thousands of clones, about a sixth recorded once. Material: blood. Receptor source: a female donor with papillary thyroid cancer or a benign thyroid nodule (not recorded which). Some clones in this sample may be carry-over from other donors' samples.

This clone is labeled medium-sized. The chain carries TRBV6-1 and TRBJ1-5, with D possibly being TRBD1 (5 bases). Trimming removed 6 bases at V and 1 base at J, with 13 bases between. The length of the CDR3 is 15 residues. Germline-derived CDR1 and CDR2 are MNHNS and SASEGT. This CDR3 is CASRRDRVSNQPQHF. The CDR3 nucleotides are TGTGCCAGCAGACGGGACCGTGTCAGCAATCAGCCCCAGCATTTT.

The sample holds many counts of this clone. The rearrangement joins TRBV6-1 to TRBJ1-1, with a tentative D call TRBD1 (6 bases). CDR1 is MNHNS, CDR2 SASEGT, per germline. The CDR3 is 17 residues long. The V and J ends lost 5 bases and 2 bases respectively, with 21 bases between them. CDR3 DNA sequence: TGTGCCAGCAGTTCCGAGCCGGTCGGACAGATTAACACTGAAGCTTTCTTT. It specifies CASSSEPVGQINTEAFF.

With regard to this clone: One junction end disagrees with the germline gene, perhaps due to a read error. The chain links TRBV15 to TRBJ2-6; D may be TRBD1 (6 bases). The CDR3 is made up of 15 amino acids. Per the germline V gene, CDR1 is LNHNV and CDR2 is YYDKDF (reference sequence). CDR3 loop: CATKGVSSGSNFLTF. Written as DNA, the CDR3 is TGTGCCACCAAGGGGGTCAGCTCTGGGTCCAACTTCCTGACTTTC. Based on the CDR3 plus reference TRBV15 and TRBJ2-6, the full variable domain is DAMVIQNPRYQVTQFGKPVTLSCSQTLNHNVMYWYQQKSSQAPKLLFHYYDKDFNNEADTPDNFQSRRPNTSFCFLDIRSPGLGDTAMYLCATKGVSSGSNFLTFGAGSRLTVL.

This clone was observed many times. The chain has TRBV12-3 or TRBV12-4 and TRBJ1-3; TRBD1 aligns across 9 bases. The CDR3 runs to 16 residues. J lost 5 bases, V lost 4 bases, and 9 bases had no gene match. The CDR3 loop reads CASSSQPGQGRNTIYF. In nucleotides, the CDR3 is TGTGCCAGCAGTTCCCAGCCGGGACAGGGACGAAACACCATATATTTT.

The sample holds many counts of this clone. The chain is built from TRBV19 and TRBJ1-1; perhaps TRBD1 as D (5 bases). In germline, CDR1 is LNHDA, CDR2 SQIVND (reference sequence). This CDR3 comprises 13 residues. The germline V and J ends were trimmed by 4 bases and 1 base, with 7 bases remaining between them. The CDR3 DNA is TGTGCCAGTAGTACGACAGCGAACACTGAAGCTTTCTTT. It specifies CASSTTANTEAFF.

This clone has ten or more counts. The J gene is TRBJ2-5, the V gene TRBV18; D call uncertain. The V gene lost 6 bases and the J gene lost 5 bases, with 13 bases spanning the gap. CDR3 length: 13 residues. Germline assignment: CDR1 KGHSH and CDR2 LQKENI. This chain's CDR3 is CASSPERYETQYF. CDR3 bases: TGTGCCAGCTCCCCGGAGAGGTATGAGACCCAGTACTTC.

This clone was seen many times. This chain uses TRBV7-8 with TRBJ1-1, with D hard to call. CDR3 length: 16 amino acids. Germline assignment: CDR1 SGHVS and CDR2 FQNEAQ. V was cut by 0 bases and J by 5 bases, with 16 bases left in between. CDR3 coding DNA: TGTGCCAGCAGCTTAGCGCTTGGCAGCTTTAGTACTGAAGCTTTCTTT. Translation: CASSLALGSFSTEAFF. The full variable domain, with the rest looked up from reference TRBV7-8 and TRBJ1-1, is GAGVSQSPRYKVAKRGQDVALRCDPISGHVSLFWYQQALGQGPEFLTYFQNEAQLDKSGLPSDRFFAERPEGSVSTLKIQRTQQEDSAVYLCASSLALGSFSTEAFFGQGTRLTVV.

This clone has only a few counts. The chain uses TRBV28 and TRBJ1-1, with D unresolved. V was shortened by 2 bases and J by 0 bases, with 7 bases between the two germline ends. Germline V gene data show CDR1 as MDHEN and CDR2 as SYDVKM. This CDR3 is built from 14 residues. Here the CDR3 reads CASSLLDVNTEAFF. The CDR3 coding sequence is TGTGCCAGCAGTTTACTAGATGTGAACACTGAAGCTTTCTTT.

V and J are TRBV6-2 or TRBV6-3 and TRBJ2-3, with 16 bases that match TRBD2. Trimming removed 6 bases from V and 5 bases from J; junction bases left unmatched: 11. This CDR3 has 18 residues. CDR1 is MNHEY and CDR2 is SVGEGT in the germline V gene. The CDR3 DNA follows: TGTGCCAGCAGACCACTTGGGACTAGCGGGGGGGCTAAAGATACGCAGTATTTT. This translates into CASRPLGTSGGAKDTQYF.

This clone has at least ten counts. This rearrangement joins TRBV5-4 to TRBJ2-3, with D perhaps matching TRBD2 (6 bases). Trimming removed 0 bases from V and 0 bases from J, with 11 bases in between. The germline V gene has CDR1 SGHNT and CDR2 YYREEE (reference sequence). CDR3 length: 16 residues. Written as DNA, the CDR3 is TGTGCCAGCAGCTTGGTTGCGGGGATTAGCACAGATACGCAGTATTTT. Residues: CASSLVAGISTDTQYF.

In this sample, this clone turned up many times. DNA for the CDR3: TGCAGCGTTGAAACACCGGATCCCAACACCGGGGAGCTGTTTTTT. It specifies CSVETPDPNTGELFF. The V gene is TRBV29-1, the J gene TRBJ2-2; D ambiguous. The germline gives CDR1 SQVTM, CDR2 ANQGSEA. Trimming shortened V by 2 bases and J by 2 bases, and 12 bases separated the two germline ends. CDR3 length: 15 residues.

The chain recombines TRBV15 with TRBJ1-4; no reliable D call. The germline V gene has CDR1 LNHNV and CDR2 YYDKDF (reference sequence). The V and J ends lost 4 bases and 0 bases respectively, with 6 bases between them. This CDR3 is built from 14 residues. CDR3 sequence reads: CATSTVPTNEKLFF. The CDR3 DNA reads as TGTGCCACCAGCACCGTACCAACTAATGAAAAACTGTTTTTT.

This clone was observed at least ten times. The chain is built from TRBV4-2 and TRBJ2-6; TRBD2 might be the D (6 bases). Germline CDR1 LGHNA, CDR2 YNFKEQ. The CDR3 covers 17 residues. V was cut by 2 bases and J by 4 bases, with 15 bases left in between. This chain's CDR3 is CASSQISAGTGANVLTF. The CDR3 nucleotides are TGTGCCAGCAGCCAAATTAGTGCGGGAACCGGGGCCAACGTCCTGACTTTC.

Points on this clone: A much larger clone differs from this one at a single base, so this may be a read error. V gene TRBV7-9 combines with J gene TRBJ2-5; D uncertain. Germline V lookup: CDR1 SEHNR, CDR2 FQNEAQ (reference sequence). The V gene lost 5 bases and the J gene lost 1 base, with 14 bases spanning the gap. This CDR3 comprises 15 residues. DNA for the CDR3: TGTGCCAGCAGCCCCCCCGGCGCACTCCAAGAGACCCAGTACTTC. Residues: CASSPPGALQETQYF.

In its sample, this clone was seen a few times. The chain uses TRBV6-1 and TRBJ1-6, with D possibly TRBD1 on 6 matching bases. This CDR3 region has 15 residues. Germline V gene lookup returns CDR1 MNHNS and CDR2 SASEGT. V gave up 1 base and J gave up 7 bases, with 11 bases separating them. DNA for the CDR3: TGTGCCAGCAGTGAAGAAGAGGGGGACAATTCACCCCTCCACTTT. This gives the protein CASSEEEGDNSPLHF.

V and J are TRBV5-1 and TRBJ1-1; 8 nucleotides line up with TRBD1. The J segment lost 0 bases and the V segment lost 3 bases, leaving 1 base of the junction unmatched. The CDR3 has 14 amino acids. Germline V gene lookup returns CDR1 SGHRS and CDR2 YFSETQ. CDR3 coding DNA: TGCGCCAGCAGCTCGGGACAGGTGAACACTGAAGCTTTCTTT. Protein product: CASSSGQVNTEAFF.

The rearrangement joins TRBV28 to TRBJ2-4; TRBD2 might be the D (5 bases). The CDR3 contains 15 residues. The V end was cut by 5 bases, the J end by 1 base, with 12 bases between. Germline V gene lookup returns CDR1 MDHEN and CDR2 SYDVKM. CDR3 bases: TGTGCCAGCAGTCGGAGGTCGGGGGCCAAAAACATTCAGTACTTC. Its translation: CASSRRSGAKNIQYF.

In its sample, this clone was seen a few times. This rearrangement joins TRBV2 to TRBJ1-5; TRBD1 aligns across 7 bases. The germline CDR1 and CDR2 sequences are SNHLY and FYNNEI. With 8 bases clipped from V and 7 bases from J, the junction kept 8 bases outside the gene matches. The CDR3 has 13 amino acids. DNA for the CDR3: TGTGCCAGCCAACGAGGGGGCGCGCAGCCCCAGCATTTT. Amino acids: CASQRGGAQPQHF.

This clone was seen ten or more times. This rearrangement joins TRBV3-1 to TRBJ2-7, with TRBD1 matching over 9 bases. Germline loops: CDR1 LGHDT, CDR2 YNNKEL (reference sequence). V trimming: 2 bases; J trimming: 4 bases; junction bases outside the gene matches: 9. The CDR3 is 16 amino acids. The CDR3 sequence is CASSQIGLGQGYEQYF. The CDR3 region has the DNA TGTGCCAGCAGCCAAATCGGTTTAGGACAGGGGTACGAGCAGTACTTC.

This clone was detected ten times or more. The CDR3: CASSEVGQGQGYDTQYF. In DNA form, the CDR3 reads TGTGCCAGCAGTGAAGTGGGGCAGGGACAGGGTTACGATACGCAGTATTTT. The chain joins TRBV6-1 to TRBJ2-3; 9 bases agree with TRBD1. The CDR3 is 17 amino acids. Germline V gene data show CDR1 as MNHNS and CDR2 as SASEGT. Losses at the gene ends were 1 base for V and 6 bases for J; bases not matched to a gene: 11.

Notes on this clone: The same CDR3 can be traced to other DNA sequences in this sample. The CDR3: CASSPPSGGFYEQYF. The DNA for the CDR3 is TGTGCCAGCTCGCCTCCTAGCGGGGGGTTCTACGAGCAGTACTTC. The chain recombines TRBV18 with TRBJ2-7; TRBD2 matches 11 bases. The V segment lost 6 bases and the J segment 3 bases; nucleotides outside the gene matches: 7. CDR1 and CDR2 (germline): KGHSH, LQKENI. The CDR3 length is 15 residues.

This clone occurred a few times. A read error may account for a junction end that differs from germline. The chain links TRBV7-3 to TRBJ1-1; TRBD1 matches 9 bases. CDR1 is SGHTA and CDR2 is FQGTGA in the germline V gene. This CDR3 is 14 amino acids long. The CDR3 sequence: CASSFGQGSTEAFF. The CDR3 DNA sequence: TGTGCCAGTAGCTTCGGACAGGGGTCCACTGAAGCTTTCTTT.

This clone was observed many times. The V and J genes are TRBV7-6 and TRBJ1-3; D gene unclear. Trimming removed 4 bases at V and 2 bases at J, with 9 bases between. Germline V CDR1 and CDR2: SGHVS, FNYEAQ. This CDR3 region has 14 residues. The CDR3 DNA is TGTGCCAGCAGCTCTATACAAACTGGAAACACCATATATTTT. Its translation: CASSSIQTGNTIYF. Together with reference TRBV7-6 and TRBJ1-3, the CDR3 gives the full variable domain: GAGVSQSPRYKVTKRGQDVALRCDPISGHVSLYWYRQALGQGPEFLTYFNYEAQQDKSGLPNDRFSAERPEGSISTLTIQRTEQRDSAMYRCASSSIQTGNTIYFGEGSWLTVV.

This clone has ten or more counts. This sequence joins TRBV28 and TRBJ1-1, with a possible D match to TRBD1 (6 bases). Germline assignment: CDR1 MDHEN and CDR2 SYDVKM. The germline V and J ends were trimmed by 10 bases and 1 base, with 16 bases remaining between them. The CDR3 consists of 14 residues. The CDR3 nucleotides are TGTGCCATAACTCCCGGGACAACGAACACTGAAGCTTTCTTT. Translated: CAITPGTTNTEAFF.

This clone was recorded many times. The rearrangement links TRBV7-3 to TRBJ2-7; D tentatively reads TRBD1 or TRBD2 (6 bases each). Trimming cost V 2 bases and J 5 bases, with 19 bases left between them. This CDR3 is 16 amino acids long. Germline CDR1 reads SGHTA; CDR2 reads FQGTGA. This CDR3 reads CASSLFGGAGRDEQYF. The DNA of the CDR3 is TGTGCCAGCAGCTTATTCGGGGGCGCGGGTAGGGACGAGCAGTACTTC. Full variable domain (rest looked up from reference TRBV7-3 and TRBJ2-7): GAGVSQTPSNKVTEKGKYVELRCDPISGHTALYWYRQSLGQGPEFLIYFQGTGAADDSGLPNDRFFAVRPEGSVSTLKIQRTERGDSAVYLCASSLFGGAGRDEQYFGPGTRLTVT.

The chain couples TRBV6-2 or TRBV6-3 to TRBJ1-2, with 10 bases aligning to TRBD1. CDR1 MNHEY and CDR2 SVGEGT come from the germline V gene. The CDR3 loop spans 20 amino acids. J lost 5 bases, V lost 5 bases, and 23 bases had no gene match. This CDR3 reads CASSPGRGRQGAVNAYGYTF. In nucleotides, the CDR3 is TGTGCCAGCAGTCCGGGGCGGGGCCGACAGGGGGCGGTAAACGCGTATGGCTACACCTTC.